The 22 T cell receptor beta chains below were found in one sample sequenced in a study of radiotherapy plus CTLA-4 blockade in lung cancer. TCRdb's copy holds only in-frame clones and misses some; the assay was immunoSEQ multiplex PCR. The sample comprises about 110,000 clones, more than 70% of which are singletons, and roughly 2.5% rests with the top ten. Sequenced here: peripheral blood, sampled from a patient treated with radiotherapy plus ipilimumab. These receptors were obtained from a human donor with non-small cell lung cancer that progressed on radiotherapy plus ipilimumab. Some clones in this sample may be carry-over from other donors' samples.

V is TRBV5-1 and J is TRBJ2-5; 12 nucleotides align to TRBD2. Germline CDR1 is SGHRS and CDR2 is YFSETQ. The CDR3 runs 15 residues. Germline trimming cut 7 bases from V and 2 bases from J; bases unmatched to any gene: 6. Here the CDR3 reads CASFSTSGGQETQYF. The DNA for the CDR3 is TGCGCCAGCTTCTCGACTAGCGGGGGACAAGAGACCCAGTACTTC.

This chain connects TRBV18 to TRBJ1-2; 8 bases align to TRBD1. The trim removed 6 bases at V and 5 bases at J, leaving 5 bases unmatched. CDR1 KGHSH and CDR2 LQKENI come from the germline V gene. The CDR3 length is 13 residues. CDR3 coding DNA: TGTGCCAGCTCTCTTGACAGGGGATATGGCTACACCTTC. It encodes CASSLDRGYGYTF.

The rearrangement joins TRBV5-6 to TRBJ2-1; TRBD2 matches at 9 bases. With 0 bases clipped from V and 4 bases from J, the junction kept 2 bases outside the gene matches. The CDR3 has 15 amino acids. Looked up from germline, CDR1 is SGHDT and CDR2 is YYEEEE. CDR3 DNA sequence: TGTGCCAGCAGCTTGGGACTAGCGGTTTACAATGAGCAGTTCTTC. It translates to CASSLGLAVYNEQFF.

In this sample, this clone turned up once. The chain has TRBV19 and TRBJ1-5; 7 positions match TRBD1. Germline CDR1 LNHDA, CDR2 SQIVND (reference sequence). The junction had 14 bases not matched to a gene; V was cut back by 5 bases and J by 7 bases. The CDR3 is 16 amino acids. CDR3 in DNA: TGTGCCAGTAGTCCCGGGGTAGGGGGCTGGGAGCAGCCCCAGCATTTT. Translating gives CASSPGVGGWEQPQHF.

This chain joins TRBV18 and TRBJ2-7; no clear D gene. There are 14 residues in the CDR3. Germline lookup yields CDR1 KGHSH and CDR2 LQKENI. The V end lost 3 bases, the J end lost 3 bases, and 12 bases lay between the germline ends. Here the CDR3 reads CASSPQRAVYEQYF. Here the CDR3 DNA reads TGTGCCAGCTCACCTCAAAGGGCTGTCTACGAGCAGTACTTC.

The CDR3 is CASSPDMESEKLFF. The CDR3 DNA is TGTGCCAGCTCCCCGGACATGGAGAGTGAAAAACTGTTTTTT. The chain links TRBV18 to TRBJ1-4; tentative D call: TRBD1 (5 bases). The CDR3 totals 14 residues. The V gene lost 6 bases and the J gene lost 7 bases, with 15 bases spanning the gap. CDR1 and CDR2 (germline): KGHSH, LQKENI.

The genes are TRBV7-9 and TRBJ1-2; D is possibly TRBD1 (5 bases). V was pared by 5 bases and J by 7 bases, with 11 bases between. Germline V gives CDR1 SEHNR, CDR2 FQNEAQ (reference sequence). The CDR3 is 12 residues long. CDR3 sequence reads: CASSRGASGYTF. The CDR3 nucleotides are TGTGCCAGCAGCAGGGGCGCAAGTGGCTACACCTTC.

The chain uses TRBV5-1 and TRBJ1-4; 10 bases agree with TRBD1. With 4 bases clipped from V and 6 bases from J, the junction kept 9 bases outside the gene matches. Germline V gives CDR1 SGHRS, CDR2 YFSETQ. CDR3 size: 16 residues. CDR3 DNA sequence: TGCGCCAGCAGCCCCGACAGGGGGCAACCGTATGAAAAACTGTTTTTT. It is translated as CASSPDRGQPYEKLFF. Full variable domain (remainder filled in from reference TRBV5-1 and TRBJ1-4): KAGVTQTPRYLIKTRGQQVTLSCSPISGHRSVSWYQQTPGQGLQFLFEYFSETQRNKGNFPGRFSGRQFSNSRSEMNVSTLELGDSALYLCASSPDRGQPYEKLFFGSGTQLSVL.

J is TRBJ2-5 and V is TRBV18; 11 nucleotides align to TRBD2. This CDR3 is 16 amino acids long. CDR1 KGHSH and CDR2 LQKENI come from the germline V gene. With 3 bases clipped from V and 2 bases from J, the junction kept 5 bases outside the gene matches. The CDR3 DNA is TGTGCCAGCTCACCTAGCGGGGGGGCCTTACAAGAGACCCAGTACTTC. Protein: CASSPSGGALQETQYF.

The chain links TRBV20-1 to TRBJ1-1; D ambiguous. Trimming took off 2 bases at V and 6 bases at J, with 7 bases between the two ends. Germline values: CDR1 DFQATT, CDR2 SNEGSKA (reference sequence). The CDR3 length is 11 residues. The CDR3 sequence: CSARYSAEAFF. The CDR3 bases are TGCAGTGCTAGATACAGTGCTGAAGCTTTCTTT.

This chain joins TRBV4-3 and TRBJ1-2; TRBD1 matches 7 bases. Germline V gives CDR1 LGHNA, CDR2 YSLEER. The V and J ends lost 2 bases and 4 bases, in that order; junction bases with no gene match: 10. The CDR3 totals 16 residues. The CDR3 coding sequence is TGCGCCAGCAGCCAACCCACCCAAGGGGGCAGCTATGGCTACACCTTC. The encoded protein is CASSQPTQGGSYGYTF.

J is TRBJ1-3 and V is TRBV6-5; 7 bases match TRBD1. Germline trimming cut 6 bases from V and 2 bases from J; bases unmatched to any gene: 7. The V gene's germline CDR1 is MNHEY and CDR2 SVGAGI. The CDR3 has 15 amino acids. CDR3 coding DNA: TGTGCCAGCAGCCGACAGGGCCAAACTGGAAACACCATATATTTT. This sequence encodes CASSRQGQTGNTIYF.

V usage is TRBV7-9 and J usage is TRBJ1-2; no clear D gene. Trimming removed 7 bases at V and 1 base at J, with 16 bases between. The CDR3 is made up of 15 amino acids. CDR1 is SEHNR and CDR2 is FQNEAQ in the germline V gene (reference sequence). CDR3 sequence (DNA): TGTGCCAGCACCCCCCTGGAGGACCTTAACTATGGCTACACCTTC. Translated: CASTPLEDLNYGYTF.

The rearrangement joins TRBV6-1 to TRBJ1-2; D remains unclear. V lost 0 bases and J 4 bases, leaving 9 bases between the germline ends. The CDR3 consists of 14 residues. Germline V gene data show CDR1 as MNHNS and CDR2 as SASEGT. As DNA, the CDR3 is TGTGCCAGCAGTGAAGCTGGCTCCTTCTATGGCTACACCTTC. Encoded protein: CASSEAGSFYGYTF.

The rearrangement uses TRBV5-1 and TRBJ2-5; D gene uncertain. Germline V gene data show CDR1 as SGHRS and CDR2 as YFSETQ. V shed 1 base and J shed 5 bases, with 9 bases lying between them. This CDR3 contains 13 residues. In DNA form, the CDR3 reads TGCGCCAGCAGCTTGATAGGGCTGGAGACCCAGTACTTC. The encoded protein is CASSLIGLETQYF.

This chain links TRBV30 with TRBJ1-3; 11 bases are shared with TRBD1. The CDR3 runs 16 residues. Germline CDR1 reads GTSNPN; CDR2 reads SVGIG (reference sequence). V lost 2 bases, J lost 4 bases, and 7 bases stayed unmatched. DNA of the CDR3: TGTGCCTGGAGTATAGGACAGGGGGCTTCAGGAAACACCATATATTTT. Translating gives CAWSIGQGASGNTIYF.

This clone appeared a single time. The chain has TRBV5-1 and TRBJ1-1; D is unclear. Germline V gene sequence: CDR1 SGHRS, CDR2 YFSETQ. The CDR3 covers 14 residues. Trimming pared 4 bases from V and 6 bases from J, leaving 16 bases between. In nucleotides, the CDR3 is TGCGCCAGCAGCATGGCCCTGGGTGTAGCTGAAGCTTTCTTT. Amino acid sequence: CASSMALGVAEAFF.

This clone was counted a few times. V and J are TRBV7-9 and TRBJ2-7; perhaps TRBD1 as D (6 bases). The germline V and J ends were trimmed by 1 base and 6 bases, with 7 bases remaining between them. Per the germline V gene, CDR1 is SEHNR and CDR2 is FQNEAQ (reference sequence). The CDR3 is 12 amino acids. The CDR3 loop reads CASSLGGGEQYF. In nucleotides, the CDR3 is TGTGCCAGCAGCTTAGGAGGGGGCGAGCAGTACTTC.

The chain carries TRBV27 and TRBJ2-1, with D perhaps TRBD2 (7 bases). CDR3 length: 17 amino acids. The germline V and J ends were trimmed by 0 bases and 13 bases, with 25 bases remaining between them. Germline CDR1 MNHEY, CDR2 SMNVEV (reference sequence). The CDR3 protein is CASSLSGGGLVKVSQFF. The CDR3 DNA reads TGTGCCAGCAGTTTATCAGGGGGGGGACTTGTTAAGGTGTCACAGTTCTTC.

CDR3 nucleotides: TGTGCCAGTAGTATACCAGGGAGCGCTCAGCCCCAGCATTTT. Amino acid sequence: CASSIPGSAQPQHF. The rearrangement links TRBV19 to TRBJ1-5; possibly TRBD1 for D (5 bases). CDR3 length equals 14 residues. The germline V gene has CDR1 LNHDA and CDR2 SQIVND (reference sequence). Between the trimmed V and J ends, which lost 2 bases and 6 bases, there was a span of 11 bases.

Concerning this clone: A junction boundary mismatches the germline segment, possibly from a read error. This rearrangement joins TRBV19 to TRBJ1-5; D remains unclear. The length of the CDR3 is 12 residues. Germline-derived CDR1 and CDR2 are LNHDA and SQIVND (reference sequence). The CDR3 reads CLEGSYNQPQHF. As DNA, the CDR3 is TGCCTGGAAGGGTCCTACAATCAGCCCCAGCATTTT.

This chain connects TRBV19 to TRBJ1-2, with a possible D match to TRBD1 (5 bases). Per germline, CDR1 LNHDA and CDR2 SQIVND (reference sequence). This CDR3 has 13 amino acids. Deletions cut 4 bases from V and 5 bases from J, with 11 bases between. The CDR3 DNA follows: TGTGCCAGTAGTAAGCCGGGGGTTTATGGCTACACCTTC. Amino acid sequence: CASSKPGVYGYTF.